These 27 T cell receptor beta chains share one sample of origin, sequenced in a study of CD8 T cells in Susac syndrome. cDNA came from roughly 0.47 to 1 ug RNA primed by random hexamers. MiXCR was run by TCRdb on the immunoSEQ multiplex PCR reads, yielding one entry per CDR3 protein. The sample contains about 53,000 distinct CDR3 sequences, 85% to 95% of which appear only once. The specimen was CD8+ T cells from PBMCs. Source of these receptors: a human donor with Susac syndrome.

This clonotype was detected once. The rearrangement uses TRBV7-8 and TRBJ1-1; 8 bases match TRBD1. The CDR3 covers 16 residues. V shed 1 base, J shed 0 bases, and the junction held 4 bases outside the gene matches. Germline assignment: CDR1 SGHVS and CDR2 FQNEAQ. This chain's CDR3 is CASSLGAGGLNTEAFF. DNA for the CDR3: TGTGCCAGCAGCTTAGGGGCAGGGGGCCTGAACACTGAAGCTTTCTTT.

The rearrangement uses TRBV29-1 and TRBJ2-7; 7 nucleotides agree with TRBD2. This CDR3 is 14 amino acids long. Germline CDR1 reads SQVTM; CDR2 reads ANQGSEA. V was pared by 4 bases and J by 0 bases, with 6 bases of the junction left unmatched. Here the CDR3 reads CSVVSGMSSYEQYF. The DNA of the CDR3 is TGCAGCGTTGTAAGCGGGATGAGCTCCTACGAGCAGTACTTC.

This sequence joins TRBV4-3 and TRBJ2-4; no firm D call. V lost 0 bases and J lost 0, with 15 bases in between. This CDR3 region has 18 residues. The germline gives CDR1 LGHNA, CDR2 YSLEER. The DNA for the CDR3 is TGCGCCAGCAGCCAAGAGTGGATATCGGGCGGAGCCAAAAACATTCAGTACTTC. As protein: CASSQEWISGGAKNIQYF.

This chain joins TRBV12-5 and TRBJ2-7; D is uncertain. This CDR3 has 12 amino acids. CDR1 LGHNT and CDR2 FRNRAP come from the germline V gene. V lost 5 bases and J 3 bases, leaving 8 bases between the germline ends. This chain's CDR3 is CASGLDRYEQYF. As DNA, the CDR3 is TGTGCTAGTGGTCTGGACCGCTACGAGCAGTACTTC.

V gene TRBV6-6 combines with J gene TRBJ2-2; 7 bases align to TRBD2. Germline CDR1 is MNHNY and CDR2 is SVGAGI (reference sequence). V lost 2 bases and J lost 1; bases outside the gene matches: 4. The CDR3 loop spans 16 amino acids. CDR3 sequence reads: CASSYGRGRNTGELFF. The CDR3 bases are TGTGCCAGCAGTTACGGGCGGGGGAGGAACACCGGGGAGCTGTTTTTT.

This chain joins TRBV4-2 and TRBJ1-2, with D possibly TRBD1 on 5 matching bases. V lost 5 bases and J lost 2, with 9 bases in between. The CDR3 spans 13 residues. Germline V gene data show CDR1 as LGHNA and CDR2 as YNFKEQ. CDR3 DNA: TGTGCCAGCAGCGAGGCAGGGAACTATGGCTACACCTTC. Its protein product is CASSEAGNYGYTF.

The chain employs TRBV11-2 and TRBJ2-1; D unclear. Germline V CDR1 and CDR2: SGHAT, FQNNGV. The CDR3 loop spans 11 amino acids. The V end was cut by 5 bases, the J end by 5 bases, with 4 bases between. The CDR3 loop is CASSQNNEQFF. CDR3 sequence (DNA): TGTGCCAGCAGCCAGAACAATGAGCAGTTCTTC.

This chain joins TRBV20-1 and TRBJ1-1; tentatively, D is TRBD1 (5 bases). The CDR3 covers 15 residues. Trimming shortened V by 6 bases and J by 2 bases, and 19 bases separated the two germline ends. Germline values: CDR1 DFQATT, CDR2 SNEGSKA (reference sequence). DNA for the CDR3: TGCAGTGCCACCGAGGACTTAGGGGTAAACACTGAAGCTTTCTTT. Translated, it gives CSATEDLGVNTEAFF.

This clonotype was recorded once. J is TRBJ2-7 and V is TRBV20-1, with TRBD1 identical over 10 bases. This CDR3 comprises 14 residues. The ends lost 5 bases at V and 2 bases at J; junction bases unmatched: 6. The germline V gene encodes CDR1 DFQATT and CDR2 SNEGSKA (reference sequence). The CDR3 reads CSAQSGQGPYEQYF. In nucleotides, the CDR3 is TGCAGTGCTCAATCGGGACAGGGGCCCTACGAGCAGTACTTC.

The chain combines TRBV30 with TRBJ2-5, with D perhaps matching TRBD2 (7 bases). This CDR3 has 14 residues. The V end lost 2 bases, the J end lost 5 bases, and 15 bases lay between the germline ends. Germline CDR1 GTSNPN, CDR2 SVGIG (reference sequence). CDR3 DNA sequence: TGTGCCTGGAGTCGTGGGGGGGCCCCCGAGACCCAGTACTTC. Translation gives CAWSRGGAPETQYF.

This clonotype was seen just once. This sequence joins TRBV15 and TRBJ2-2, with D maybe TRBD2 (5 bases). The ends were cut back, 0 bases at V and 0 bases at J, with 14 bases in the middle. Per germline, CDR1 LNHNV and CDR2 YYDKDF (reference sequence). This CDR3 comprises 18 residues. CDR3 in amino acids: CATSRDEGSLANTGELFF. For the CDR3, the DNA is TGTGCCACCAGCAGAGATGAGGGCAGCCTCGCGAACACCGGGGAGCTGTTTTTT.

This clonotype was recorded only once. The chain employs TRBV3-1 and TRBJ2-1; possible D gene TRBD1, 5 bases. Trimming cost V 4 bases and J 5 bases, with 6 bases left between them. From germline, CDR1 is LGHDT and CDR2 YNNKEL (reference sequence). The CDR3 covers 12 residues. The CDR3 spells CASSLTDNEQFF. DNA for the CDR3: TGTGCCAGCAGCCTGACAGACAATGAGCAGTTCTTC.

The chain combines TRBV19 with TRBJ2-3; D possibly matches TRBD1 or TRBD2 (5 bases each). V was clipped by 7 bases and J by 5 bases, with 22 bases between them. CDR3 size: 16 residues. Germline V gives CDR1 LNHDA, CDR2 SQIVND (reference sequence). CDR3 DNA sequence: TGTGCCAGTATAGGTTGGGACCCCTTAGGTGGAGATACGCAGTATTTT. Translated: CASIGWDPLGGDTQYF.

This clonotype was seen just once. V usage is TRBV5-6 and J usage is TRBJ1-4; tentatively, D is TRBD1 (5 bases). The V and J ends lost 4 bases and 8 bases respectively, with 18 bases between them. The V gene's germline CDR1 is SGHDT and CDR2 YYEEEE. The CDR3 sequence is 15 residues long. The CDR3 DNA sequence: TGTGCCAGCAGCGACGGGACGGGCCAAGGGGAAAAACTGTTTTTT. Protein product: CASSDGTGQGEKLFF.

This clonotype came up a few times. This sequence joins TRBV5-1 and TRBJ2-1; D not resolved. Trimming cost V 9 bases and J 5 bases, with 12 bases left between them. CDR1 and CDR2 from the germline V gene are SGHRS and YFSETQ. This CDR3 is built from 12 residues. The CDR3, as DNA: TGCGCCACCCGTGGGATGGACAATGAGCAGTTCTTC. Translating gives CATRGMDNEQFF.

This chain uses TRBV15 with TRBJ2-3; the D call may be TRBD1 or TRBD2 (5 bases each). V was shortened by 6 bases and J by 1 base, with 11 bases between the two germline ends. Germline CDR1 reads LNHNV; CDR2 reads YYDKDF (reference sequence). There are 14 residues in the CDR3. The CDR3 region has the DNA TGTGCCACCAGGATAAGGGACGGCACAGATACGCAGTATTTT. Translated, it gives CATRIRDGTDTQYF.

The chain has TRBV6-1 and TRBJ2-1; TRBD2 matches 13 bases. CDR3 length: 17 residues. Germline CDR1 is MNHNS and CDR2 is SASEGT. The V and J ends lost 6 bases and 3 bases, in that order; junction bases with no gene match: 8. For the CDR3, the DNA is TGTGCCAGCAGAACAACTAGCGGGGGGGCAAACTACAATGAGCAGTTCTTC. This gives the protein CASRTTSGGANYNEQFF.

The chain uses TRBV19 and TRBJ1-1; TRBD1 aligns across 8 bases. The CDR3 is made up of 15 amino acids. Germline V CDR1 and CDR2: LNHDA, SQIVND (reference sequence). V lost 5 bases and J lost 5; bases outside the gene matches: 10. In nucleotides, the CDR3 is TGTGCCAGTAGTTGGACAGGGTTGTCGTGGACTGAAGCTTTCTTT. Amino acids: CASSWTGLSWTEAFF.

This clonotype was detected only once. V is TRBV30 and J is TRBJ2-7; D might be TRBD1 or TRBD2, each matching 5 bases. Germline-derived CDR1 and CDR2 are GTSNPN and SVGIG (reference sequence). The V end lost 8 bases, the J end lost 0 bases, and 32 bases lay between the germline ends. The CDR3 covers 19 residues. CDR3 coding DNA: TGTGCCCGGGGCTCTGATCGGGGCAGCCCAAAGGAATTCTCCTACGAGCAGTACTTC. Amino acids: CARGSDRGSPKEFSYEQYF. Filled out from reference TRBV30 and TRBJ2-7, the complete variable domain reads SQTIHQWPATLVQPVGSPLSLECTVEGTSNPNLYWYRQAAGRGLQLLFYSVGIGQISSEVPQNLSASRPQDRQFILSSKKLLLSDSGFYLCARGSDRGSPKEFSYEQYFGPGTRLTVT.

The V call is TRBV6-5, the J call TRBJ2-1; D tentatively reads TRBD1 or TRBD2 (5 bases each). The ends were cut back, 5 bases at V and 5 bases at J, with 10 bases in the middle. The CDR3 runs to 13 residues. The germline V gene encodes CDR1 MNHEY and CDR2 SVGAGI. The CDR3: CASSDGTHNEQFF. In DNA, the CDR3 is TGTGCCAGCAGTGATGGGACCCACAATGAGCAGTTCTTC.

The CDR3 spells CASSLSVQHSYEQYF. CDR3 coding DNA: TGTGCCAGCAGTTTATCTGTCCAGCACTCCTACGAGCAGTACTTC. The rearrangement links TRBV27 to TRBJ2-7; no firm D call. Germline V lookup: CDR1 MNHEY, CDR2 SMNVEV (reference sequence). CDR3 length: 15 residues. Between the trimmed V and J ends, which lost 0 bases and 0 bases, there was a span of 9 bases.

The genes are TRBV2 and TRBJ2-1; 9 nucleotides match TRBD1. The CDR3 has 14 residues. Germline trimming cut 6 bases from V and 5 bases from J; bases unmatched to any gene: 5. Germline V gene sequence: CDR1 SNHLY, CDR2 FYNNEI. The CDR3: CASRTGTGNNEQFF. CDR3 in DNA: TGTGCCAGCAGGACCGGGACAGGGAACAATGAGCAGTTCTTC.

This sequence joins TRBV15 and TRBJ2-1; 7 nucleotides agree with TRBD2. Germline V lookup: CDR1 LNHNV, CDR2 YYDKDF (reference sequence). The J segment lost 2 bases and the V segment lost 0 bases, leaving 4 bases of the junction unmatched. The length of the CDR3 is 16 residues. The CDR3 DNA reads TGTGCCACCAGCAGAGATCAAAGCGGGGCCTACAATGAGCAGTTCTTC. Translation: CATSRDQSGAYNEQFF.

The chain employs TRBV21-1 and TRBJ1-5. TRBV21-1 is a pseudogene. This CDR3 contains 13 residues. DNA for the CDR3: TGTGCCAGCAGCACTGATAGCAATCAGCCCCAGCATTTT. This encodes CASSTDSNQPQHF.

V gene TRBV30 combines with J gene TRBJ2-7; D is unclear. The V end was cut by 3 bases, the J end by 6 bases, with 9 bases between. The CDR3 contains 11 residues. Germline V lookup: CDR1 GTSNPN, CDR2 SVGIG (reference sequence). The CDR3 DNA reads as TGTGCCTGGAGCCTAGGCCGCGAGCAGTACTTC. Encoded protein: CAWSLGREQYF.

This CDR3 reads CSALEEPGQGSTDTQYF. Written as DNA, the CDR3 is TGCAGTGCTCTTGAAGAGCCGGGACAGGGGAGCACAGATACGCAGTATTTT. The chain links TRBV20-1 to TRBJ2-3, with TRBD1 matching over 10 bases. This CDR3 spans 17 amino acids. CDR1 and CDR2 from the germline V gene are DFQATT and SNEGSKA (reference sequence). V was pared by 5 bases and J by 0 bases, with 11 bases of the junction left unmatched.

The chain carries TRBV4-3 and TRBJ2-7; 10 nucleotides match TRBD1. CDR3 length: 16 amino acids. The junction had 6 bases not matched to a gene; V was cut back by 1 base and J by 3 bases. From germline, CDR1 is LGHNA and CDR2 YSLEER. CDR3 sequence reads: CASSQGPRDRGYEQYF. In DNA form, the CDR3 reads TGCGCCAGCAGCCAAGGGCCCCGGGACAGGGGCTACGAGCAGTACTTC.